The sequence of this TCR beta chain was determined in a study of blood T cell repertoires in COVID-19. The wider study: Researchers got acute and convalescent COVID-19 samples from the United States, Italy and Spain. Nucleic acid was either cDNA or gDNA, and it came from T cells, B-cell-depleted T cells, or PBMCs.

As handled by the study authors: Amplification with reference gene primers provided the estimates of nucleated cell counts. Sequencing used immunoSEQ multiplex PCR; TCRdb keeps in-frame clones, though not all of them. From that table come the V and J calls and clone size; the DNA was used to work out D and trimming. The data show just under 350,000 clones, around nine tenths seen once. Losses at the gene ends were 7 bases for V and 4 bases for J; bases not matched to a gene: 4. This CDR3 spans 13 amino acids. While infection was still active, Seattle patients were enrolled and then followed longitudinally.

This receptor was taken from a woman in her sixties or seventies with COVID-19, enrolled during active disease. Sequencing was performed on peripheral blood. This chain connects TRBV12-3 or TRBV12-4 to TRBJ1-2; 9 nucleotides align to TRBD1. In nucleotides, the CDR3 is TGTGCCAGCATGCTGGGACAGGGCTATGGCTACACCTTC. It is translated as CASMLGQGYGYTF.